The clone carrying this TCR beta chain was seen only a few times. Its target is unknown. Sequenced material consisted of expressed TCRB transcripts (all of the isolated RNA was reverse transcribed). Profiling relied on immunoSEQ multiplex PCR, and the TCRdb table lists in-frame clones only, not all of them. Among around 300,000 clones listed, 14% to 15% were seen once. This sample was taken from a study of beta chain features in type 1 diabetes. Study findings and constraints: Among all four CD4+ subsets, Type 1 diabetes patients had TCRB CDR3s that were moderately but significantly shorter.

Germline lookup yields CDR1 MDHEN and CDR2 SYDVKM. The trim removed 5 bases at V and 1 base at J, leaving 3 bases unmatched. The CDR3 covers 14 residues. This chain connects TRBV28 to TRBJ2-5; 8 bases line up with TRBD2. The origin of this receptor is a man aged 18 to 30 with type 1 diabetes. Sequencing was performed on naive CD4+ T cells from blood. CDR3 coding DNA: TGTGCCAGCAGTATACTAGCGGCCCAAGAGACCCAGTACTTC. Its translation: CASSILAAQETQYF.